This is a list of T cell receptor beta chains from one sample in a study of cytomegalovirus exposure and HLA in healthy donors. Method: immunoSEQ multiplex PCR; TCRdb's copy keeps in-frame clones and lacks some. The table for this sample gives approximately 27,000 clones. The material sequenced was PBMCs. The receptors here all came from a man aged 25-40 years in good health and CMV-seronegative. The CDR3 runs from the conserved cysteine through the conserved F or W. Fields, in order: V gene, J gene, D gene, clone size, CDR3 protein, CDR3 DNA. The D gene is left open where the match is weak. Expanded clones are given a class, and other clones once, few, many or no size at all.

v_call: TRBV5-1; j_call: TRBJ1-4; d_call: -; clone_size: -; cdr3_aa: CASSLQTTNEKLFF; cdr3_nt: TGCGCCAGCAGCTTACAAACAACTAATGAAAAACTGTTTTTT
v_call: TRBV18; j_call: TRBJ1-2; d_call: TRBD1; clone_size: -; cdr3_aa: CASSNTGAAGYTF; cdr3_nt: TGTGCCAGCTCAAATACAGGGGCGGCTGGCTACACCTTC
v_call: TRBV14; j_call: TRBJ2-3; d_call: TRBD2; clone_size: -; cdr3_aa: CASSQEGGLARRRTQYF; cdr3_nt: TGTGCCAGCAGCCAAGAAGGGGGACTAGCGAGAAGAAGGACGCAGTATTTT
v_call: TRBV7-6; j_call: TRBJ1-1; d_call: TRBD1; clone_size: -; cdr3_aa: CASSQQGMGEAFF; cdr3_nt: TGTGCCAGCAGCCAACAGGGGATGGGTGAAGCTTTCTTT
v_call: TRBV13; j_call: TRBJ1-2; d_call: TRBD1; clone_size: -; cdr3_aa: CASSPNWTGNYGYTF; cdr3_nt: TGTGCCAGCAGCCCAAACTGGACAGGGAACTATGGCTACACCTTC
v_call: TRBV5-1; j_call: TRBJ2-6; d_call: TRBD1; clone_size: -; cdr3_aa: CASSSLTGVNSGANVLTF; cdr3_nt: TGCGCCAGCAGCTCCCTGACAGGGGTAAACTCTGGGGCCAACGTCCTGACTTTC
v_call: TRBV27; j_call: TRBJ1-1; d_call: -; clone_size: -; cdr3_aa: CASSLAFGGTVNTEAFF; cdr3_nt: TGTGCCAGCAGTTTAGCTTTTGGTGGAACAGTGAACACTGAAGCTTTCTTT
v_call: TRBV21-1; j_call: TRBJ2-7; d_call: -; clone_size: -; cdr3_aa: CASSKIRGGAEYEQYF; cdr3_nt: TGTGCCAGCAGCAAAATTAGAGGGGGCGCCGAATACGAGCAGTACTTC
v_call: TRBV10-3; j_call: TRBJ2-1; d_call: TRBD2; clone_size: -; cdr3_aa: CAISASGRGSGDEQFF; cdr3_nt: TGTGCCATCAGTGCTTCGGGACGCGGGAGCGGTGATGAGCAGTTCTTC
v_call: TRBV10-3; j_call: TRBJ2-1; d_call: -; clone_size: -; cdr3_aa: CAINPGFSYNEQFF; cdr3_nt: TGTGCCATCAACCCGGGATTCTCCTACAATGAGCAGTTCTTC
v_call: TRBV5-1; j_call: TRBJ2-2; d_call: -; clone_size: -; cdr3_aa: CASSLKGVLNTGELFF; cdr3_nt: TGCGCCAGCAGCTTGAAAGGGGTATTGAACACCGGGGAGCTGTTTTTT
v_call: TRBV5-6; j_call: TRBJ2-1; d_call: TRBD2; clone_size: -; cdr3_aa: CASSSAGVNYNEQFF; cdr3_nt: TGTGCCAGCAGCTCCGCGGGAGTCAACTACAATGAGCAGTTCTTC
v_call: TRBV18; j_call: TRBJ2-3; d_call: -; clone_size: -; cdr3_aa: CASSQDTTDTQYF; cdr3_nt: TGTGCCAGCTCACAGGACACCACAGATACGCAGTATTTT
v_call: TRBV5-1; j_call: TRBJ2-5; d_call: TRBD1; clone_size: -; cdr3_aa: CASSPGTGVETQYF; cdr3_nt: TGCGCCAGCAGCCCCGGGACAGGGGTAGAGACCCAGTACTTC
v_call: TRBV18; j_call: TRBJ2-3; d_call: TRBD1; clone_size: -; cdr3_aa: CASSRTGGDTQYF; cdr3_nt: TGTGCCAGCTCACGGACAGGGGGGGATACGCAGTATTTT
v_call: TRBV2; j_call: TRBJ1-1; d_call: -; clone_size: -; cdr3_aa: CASGGLANTEAFF; cdr3_nt: TGTGCCAGCGGGGGGTTAGCGAACACTGAAGCTTTCTTT
v_call: TRBV28; j_call: TRBJ1-2; d_call: TRBD1; clone_size: -; cdr3_aa: CASSLIGGGGGYTF; cdr3_nt: TGTGCCAGCAGTTTAATAGGGGGCGGTGGTGGCTACACCTTC
v_call: TRBV5-6; j_call: TRBJ2-1; d_call: TRBD1; clone_size: -; cdr3_aa: CASSWDRGRGYNEQFF; cdr3_nt: TGTGCCAGCAGCTGGGACAGGGGGCGCGGCTACAATGAGCAGTTCTTC
v_call: TRBV7-2; j_call: TRBJ2-1; d_call: TRBD2; clone_size: -; cdr3_aa: CASSSQGAGGEFF; cdr3_nt: TGTGCCAGCAGCTCTCAAGGGGCGGGGGGTGAGTTCTTC
v_call: TRBV12-5; j_call: TRBJ1-2; d_call: -; clone_size: -; cdr3_aa: CASGLVLVRRNYGYTF; cdr3_nt: TGTGCTAGTGGTTTGGTTTTGGTTAGGAGGAACTATGGCTACACCTTC
v_call: TRBV2; j_call: TRBJ1-1; d_call: -; clone_size: -; cdr3_aa: CASSEWQGEAFF; cdr3_nt: TGTGCCAGCAGTGAATGGCAGGGGGAAGCTTTCTTT
v_call: TRBV7-9; j_call: TRBJ2-1; d_call: TRBD2; clone_size: -; cdr3_aa: CASSGGLAGGSSYNEQFF; cdr3_nt: TGTGCCAGCAGCGGGGGACTAGCGGGAGGTTCGTCCTACAATGAGCAGTTCTTC
v_call: TRBV5-1; j_call: TRBJ2-6; d_call: -; clone_size: -; cdr3_aa: CASSLEVGGSGANVLTF; cdr3_nt: TGCGCCAGCAGCTTGGAGGTAGGGGGCTCTGGGGCCAACGTCCTGACTTTC
v_call: TRBV19; j_call: TRBJ1-5; d_call: -; clone_size: -; cdr3_aa: CASSIGPGRYQPQHF; cdr3_nt: TGTGCCAGTAGTATAGGCCCTGGCAGGTATCAGCCCCAGCATTTT
v_call: TRBV7-3; j_call: TRBJ2-2; d_call: -; clone_size: -; cdr3_aa: CASSSNTGELFF; cdr3_nt: TGTGCCAGCAGCTCTAACACCGGGGAGCTGTTTTTT
v_call: TRBV4-3; j_call: TRBJ1-2; d_call: TRBD1; clone_size: -; cdr3_aa: CASSQNRGGGGYTF; cdr3_nt: TGCGCCAGCAGCCAAAACAGGGGTGGAGGGGGCTACACCTTC
v_call: TRBV5-6; j_call: TRBJ2-1; d_call: -; clone_size: -; cdr3_aa: CASSLAVGTFNEQFF; cdr3_nt: TGTGCCAGCAGCTTGGCAGTCGGGACTTTCAATGAGCAGTTCTTC
v_call: TRBV15; j_call: TRBJ1-3; d_call: -; clone_size: -; cdr3_aa: CATGGSTGNTIYF; cdr3_nt: TGTGCCACCGGGGGCTCTACTGGAAACACCATATATTTT
v_call: TRBV20-1; j_call: TRBJ1-5; d_call: -; clone_size: -; cdr3_aa: CSASGQPQHF; cdr3_nt: TGCAGTGCTAGCGGTCAGCCCCAGCATTTT
v_call: TRBV28; j_call: TRBJ2-7; d_call: TRBD2; clone_size: -; cdr3_aa: CLAGGPVGEQYF; cdr3_nt: TGCCTAGCGGGAGGGCCGGTCGGCGAGCAGTACTTC
v_call: TRBV7-6; j_call: TRBJ1-1; d_call: -; clone_size: -; cdr3_aa: CASSLGGQPGTEAFF; cdr3_nt: TGTGCCAGCAGCTTAGGGGGACAACCGGGGACTGAAGCTTTCTTT
v_call: TRBV19; j_call: TRBJ1-1; d_call: -; clone_size: -; cdr3_aa: CASSIRVYGQNTEAFF; cdr3_nt: TGTGCCAGTAGTATCAGGGTATACGGACAGAACACTGAAGCTTTCTTT
v_call: TRBV2; j_call: TRBJ1-1; d_call: -; clone_size: -; cdr3_aa: CASSELGRVTEAFF; cdr3_nt: TGTGCCAGCAGTGAGCTGGGGCGTGTCACTGAAGCTTTCTTT
v_call: TRBV5-5; j_call: TRBJ1-1; d_call: TRBD1; clone_size: -; cdr3_aa: CASSLLSGAGGTEAFF; cdr3_nt: TGTGCCAGCAGCTTGTTGTCGGGGGCAGGGGGCACTGAAGCTTTCTTT
v_call: TRBV6-1; j_call: TRBJ2-3; d_call: -; clone_size: -; cdr3_aa: CASSEAYGGDPDTQYF; cdr3_nt: TGTGCCAGCAGTGAAGCGTATGGCGGGGACCCAGATACGCAGTATTTT
v_call: TRBV7-2; j_call: TRBJ2-2; d_call: -; clone_size: -; cdr3_aa: CASSLKIGELFF; cdr3_nt: TGTGCCAGCAGCTTAAAAATAGGGGAGCTGTTTTTT
v_call: TRBV10-3; j_call: TRBJ2-2; d_call: TRBD2; clone_size: medium-sized; cdr3_aa: CAVKLGLAMNTGELFF; cdr3_nt: TGTGCCGTCAAACTAGGACTAGCGATGAACACCGGGGAGCTGTTTTTT
v_call: TRBV29-1; j_call: TRBJ1-4; d_call: TRBD1; clone_size: -; cdr3_aa: CSVRRGLGEKLFF; cdr3_nt: TGCAGCGTTCGCAGGGGGCTCGGTGAAAAACTGTTTTTT
v_call: TRBV5-1; j_call: TRBJ1-1; d_call: TRBD1; clone_size: -; cdr3_aa: CASSYRGDTEAFF; cdr3_nt: TGCGCCAGCAGCTACAGGGGGGACACTGAAGCTTTCTTT
v_call: TRBV5-1; j_call: TRBJ2-7; d_call: TRBD2; clone_size: -; cdr3_aa: CASSPGPNLAGGAYEQYF; cdr3_nt: TGCGCCAGCAGCCCGGGCCCCAATTTAGCGGGGGGCGCCTACGAGCAGTACTTC
v_call: TRBV10-3; j_call: TRBJ1-2; d_call: -; clone_size: -; cdr3_aa: CAISDSPERSGYTF; cdr3_nt: TGTGCCATCAGTGATAGCCCTGAAAGGTCTGGCTACACCTTC
v_call: TRBV18; j_call: TRBJ2-7; d_call: TRBD1; clone_size: -; cdr3_aa: CASSPLMGQGYEQYF; cdr3_nt: TGTGCCAGCTCACCTCTGATGGGACAGGGGTACGAGCAGTACTTC
v_call: TRBV7-2; j_call: TRBJ2-7; d_call: TRBD2; clone_size: -; cdr3_aa: CASSSSREDEQYF; cdr3_nt: TGTGCCAGCAGCTCCTCGCGGGAGGACGAGCAGTACTTC
v_call: TRBV18; j_call: TRBJ2-5; d_call: -; clone_size: -; cdr3_aa: CASSARGYRETQYF; cdr3_nt: TGTGCCAGCTCAGCCCGGGGGTACCGAGAGACCCAGTACTTC
v_call: TRBV19; j_call: TRBJ2-1; d_call: TRBD1; clone_size: -; cdr3_aa: CASTPTGGNEQFF; cdr3_nt: TGTGCCAGTACCCCGACAGGGGGGAATGAGCAGTTCTTC
v_call: TRBV11-2; j_call: TRBJ1-2; d_call: TRBD1; clone_size: -; cdr3_aa: CASSRGTVKSITYTF; cdr3_nt: TGTGCCAGCAGCCGAGGGACAGTCAAATCTATAACCTACACCTTC
v_call: TRBV30; j_call: TRBJ1-2; d_call: TRBD1; clone_size: -; cdr3_aa: CAWSSGQGNYGYTF; cdr3_nt: TGTGCCTGGAGTTCAGGACAGGGGAACTATGGCTACACCTTC
v_call: TRBV15; j_call: TRBJ1-2; d_call: TRBD1; clone_size: -; cdr3_aa: CATSRDKWGQGGTGYTF; cdr3_nt: TGTGCCACCAGCAGAGATAAATGGGGACAGGGCGGCACTGGCTACACCTTC
v_call: TRBV4-3; j_call: TRBJ2-7; d_call: -; clone_size: -; cdr3_aa: CASSQDPGYYEQYF; cdr3_nt: TGCGCCAGCAGCCAAGATCCGGGTTACTACGAGCAGTACTTC
v_call: TRBV19; j_call: TRBJ2-7; d_call: -; clone_size: -; cdr3_aa: CASSFRTVTNEQYF; cdr3_nt: TGTGCCAGTAGTTTCCGGACAGTCACCAACGAGCAGTACTTC
v_call: TRBV28; j_call: TRBJ2-7; d_call: TRBD1; clone_size: -; cdr3_aa: CASRPWGQGVPYEQYF; cdr3_nt: TGTGCCAGCAGACCTTGGGGACAGGGGGTTCCCTACGAGCAGTACTTC
v_call: TRBV2; j_call: TRBJ2-7; d_call: TRBD2; clone_size: -; cdr3_aa: CASGLGGVGYEQYF; cdr3_nt: TGTGCCAGCGGCCTCGGGGGGGTTGGCTACGAGCAGTACTTC
v_call: TRBV30; j_call: TRBJ1-1; d_call: TRBD1; clone_size: -; cdr3_aa: CAWEPTGTEAFF; cdr3_nt: TGTGCCTGGGAACCGACAGGGACTGAAGCTTTCTTT
v_call: TRBV7-9; j_call: TRBJ1-2; d_call: -; clone_size: -; cdr3_aa: CASSPHKGTRANYGYTF; cdr3_nt: TGTGCCAGCAGCCCCCACAAGGGGACACGAGCTAACTATGGCTACACCTTC
v_call: TRBV5-1; j_call: TRBJ2-1; d_call: TRBD2; clone_size: -; cdr3_aa: CASSLGLAVAYNEQFF; cdr3_nt: TGCGCCAGCAGCTTGGGACTAGCGGTCGCCTACAATGAGCAGTTCTTC
v_call: TRBV4-2; j_call: TRBJ2-7; d_call: -; clone_size: -; cdr3_aa: CASSQISAVKGTYEQYF; cdr3_nt: TGTGCCAGCAGCCAGATATCAGCGGTGAAGGGTACCTACGAGCAGTACTTC
v_call: TRBV18; j_call: TRBJ2-7; d_call: TRBD1; clone_size: -; cdr3_aa: CASSPPGQGASYEQYF; cdr3_nt: TGTGCCAGCTCACCGCCGGGACAGGGGGCGAGCTACGAGCAGTACTTC